A selection of T cell receptor delta chains follows, all from one sample in a study of gamma-delta T cells after stem cell transplantation. TCRdb re-called the RT-PCR reads via CATT. The sample holds under 7,000 delta-chain clones, around 1.9% seen once. Sequencing used gamma-delta T cells. The receptors were sampled from a human donor. It is not recorded whose cells these are; they may come from a transplant donor. The CDR3 runs from the conserved cysteine through the conserved F or W. Each record gives: clone size, J gene, V gene, D gene, CDR3 DNA, CDR3 protein. D genes are given only for firm matches. A clone size is listed for some rows: how often the clone was seen (once, few, many), or a class if it is expanded.

clone_size: many
j_call: TRDJ3
v_call: TRDV2
d_call: TRDD3
cdr3_nt: TGTGCCTGTGACACCGTAAGCTCCCGTACGGTACTGGGGGCCGGCTCCTGGGACACCCGACAGATGTTTTTC
cdr3_aa: CACDTVSSRTVLGAGSWDTRQMFF

clone_size: few
j_call: TRDJ1
v_call: TRDV3
d_call: NA
cdr3_nt: TGTGCCTTTAAAAGTCCGTTTGCCGATAAACTCATCTTT
cdr3_aa: CAFKSPFADKLIF

clone_size: medium-sized
j_call: TRDJ1
v_call: TRDV2
d_call: NA
cdr3_nt: TGTGCCTGTGACACGCTGGGGACCGATCCGAATGACACCGATAAACTCATCTTT
cdr3_aa: CACDTLGTDPNDTDKLIF

clone_size: few
j_call: TRDJ1
v_call: TRDV2
d_call: TRDD3
cdr3_nt: TGTGCCTGTGACACGCTGGGGGATACTGCCGATAAACTCATCTTT
cdr3_aa: CACDTLGDTADKLIF

clone_size: few
j_call: TRDJ1
v_call: TRDV2
d_call: TRDD3
cdr3_nt: TGTGCCTGTGACACTGTACTGGGGGATACGCGTGAGGCCGATAAACTCATCTTT
cdr3_aa: CACDTVLGDTREADKLIF

clone_size: NA
j_call: TRDJ1
v_call: TRDV2
d_call: TRDD3
cdr3_nt: TGTGCCTGTGACGGGTTACTGGGGGTCGTGTACACCGATAAACTCATCTTT
cdr3_aa: CACDGLLGVVYTDKLIF

clone_size: few
j_call: TRDJ1
v_call: TRDV2
d_call: TRDD3
cdr3_nt: TGTGCCTGTGACACCGTGGGGGATACGCTATCCAACACCGATAAACTCATCTTT
cdr3_aa: CACDTVGDTLSNTDKLIF

clone_size: NA
j_call: TRDJ1
v_call: TRDV2
d_call: TRDD3
cdr3_nt: TGTGCCTGTGACTCCATTACTGGGGATACAACCGAAACGGGATCATACACCGATAAACTCATCTTT
cdr3_aa: CACDSITGDTTETGSYTDKLIF

clone_size: few
j_call: TRDJ1
v_call: TRDV1
d_call: NA
cdr3_nt: TGTGCTCTTGGGGTGCGCGACCCTCTGGACCAATACCACACCGATAAACTCATCTTT
cdr3_aa: CALGVRDPLDQYHTDKLIF

clone_size: few
j_call: TRDJ1
v_call: TRDV2
d_call: TRDD3
cdr3_nt: TGTGCCTGTGTACCCTTGGGGGATACAGGACCCGATAAACTCATCTTT
cdr3_aa: CACVPLGDTGPDKLIF

clone_size: few
j_call: TRDJ1
v_call: TRDV2
d_call: TRDD3
cdr3_nt: TGTGCCTGTGACGTACTGGGGGATACGCGCCCTTCAGGTGGTAAACTCATCTTT
cdr3_aa: CACDVLGDTRPSGGKLIF

clone_size: many
j_call: TRDJ1
v_call: TRDV2
d_call: NA
cdr3_nt: TGTGCCTGTGACACCGGTCTAGGCGGGGGACGTACACCCGATAAACTCATCTTT
cdr3_aa: CACDTGLGGGRTPDKLIF

clone_size: few
j_call: TRDJ1
v_call: TRDV2
d_call: TRDD3
cdr3_nt: TGTGCCTGTGACGCTGTACTGGGGGATACACTGTACACCGATAAACTCATCTTT
cdr3_aa: CACDAVLGDTLYTDKLIF

clone_size: medium-sized
j_call: TRDJ1
v_call: TRDV2
d_call: TRDD3
cdr3_nt: TGTGCCTGTGACCCACTGGGGGATGGAAGGACCGATAAACTCATCTTT
cdr3_aa: CACDPLGDGRTDKLIF

clone_size: many
j_call: TRDJ1
v_call: TRDV2
d_call: TRDD3
cdr3_nt: TGTGCCTGTGACACCCTACCTCCTGGGGGAACGCACTACACCGATAAACTCATCTTT
cdr3_aa: CACDTLPPGGTHYTDKLIF

clone_size: NA
j_call: TRDJ1
v_call: TRDV2
d_call: NA
cdr3_nt: TGTGCCTGTGACGCTGTACTGGGCGATAAACTCATCTTT
cdr3_aa: CACDAVLGDKLIF

clone_size: few
j_call: TRDJ3
v_call: TRDV2
d_call: TRDD3
cdr3_nt: TGTGCCTGTGACACTTTACCCCGAATGTACTGGGGGTCAAGCTCCTGGGACACCCGACAGATGTTTTTC
cdr3_aa: CACDTLPRMYWGSSSWDTRQMFF

clone_size: few
j_call: TRDJ1
v_call: TRDV1
d_call: TRDD3
cdr3_nt: TGTGCTCTTGGGGAATTGGCCTATGGACTCAAACTGGGGGATTTCGGCACCGATAAACTCATCTTT
cdr3_aa: CALGELAYGLKLGDFGTDKLIF

clone_size: few
j_call: TRDJ1
v_call: TRDV2
d_call: TRDD3
cdr3_nt: TGTGCCTGTGACAAACTGGGGGATACAGGACCCGATAAACTCATCTTT
cdr3_aa: CACDKLGDTGPDKLIF

clone_size: few
j_call: TRDJ1
v_call: TRDV1
d_call: TRDD3
cdr3_nt: TGTGCTCTTGGGGAGGCCGAGCCTCCTACAATCCCCTACTGGGGGATACCCGAGTACACCGATAAACTCATCTTT
cdr3_aa: CALGEAEPPTIPYWGIPEYTDKLIF